This is a list of T cell receptor beta chains from one sample in a study of naive and memory T cell subsets. TCRdb independently ran MiXCR on the UMI-ligation and nested PCR reads; one entry per CDR3 protein. The sample has around 29,000 distinct CDR3 sequences; about 11% are singletons. Sequenced: effector memory CD4+ T cells from blood. The receptor source for this set is a human donor in good health. The conserved cysteine and the conserved F or W are not part of the CDR3 here. Each record gives: V gene, J gene, CDR3 protein.

V gene: TRBV20-1
J gene: TRBJ1-5
CDR3 protein: SARSGDGQPQH

V gene: TRBV6-2/TRBV6-3
J gene: TRBJ2-3
CDR3 protein: ASSYAELAGEDTQY

V gene: TRBV24-1
J gene: TRBJ2-5
CDR3 protein: ATSGRGGGFQETQY

V gene: TRBV7-8
J gene: TRBJ2-3
CDR3 protein: ASSFLTVGQKNTDTQY

V gene: TRBV6-2/TRBV6-3
J gene: TRBJ2-5
CDR3 protein: ASSYRYEGWTSALPETQY

V gene: TRBV7-2
J gene: TRBJ2-7
CDR3 protein: ASSPRGTGSYEQY

V gene: TRBV2
J gene: TRBJ1-5
CDR3 protein: ASSADGRSNQPQH

V gene: TRBV4-3
J gene: TRBJ2-2
CDR3 protein: ASSQDLLVTGVGELF

V gene: TRBV27
J gene: TRBJ2-7
CDR3 protein: ASSFTRGPHEQY

V gene: TRBV20-1
J gene: TRBJ2-1
CDR3 protein: SAGGIAGTSGRSSYNEQF

V gene: TRBV12-3/TRBV12-4
J gene: TRBJ2-1
CDR3 protein: ASRATTGGYNEQF

V gene: TRBV6-6
J gene: TRBJ2-1
CDR3 protein: ASSFAQGHN

V gene: TRBV7-9
J gene: TRBJ1-6
CDR3 protein: ASSPDRIRRSPLH

V gene: TRBV5-1
J gene: TRBJ1-2
CDR3 protein: ASSSADPNYGYT

V gene: TRBV15
J gene: TRBJ2-4
CDR3 protein: ATSREGGSAKNIQY

V gene: TRBV13
J gene: TRBJ2-5
CDR3 protein: ASSFRQDQETQY

V gene: TRBV11-1
J gene: TRBJ2-4
CDR3 protein: ASSLAAVKNIQY

V gene: TRBV7-2
J gene: TRBJ2-1
CDR3 protein: ASSSWTSGDYNEQF

V gene: TRBV7-2
J gene: TRBJ1-3
CDR3 protein: ASSLPGNTIY

V gene: TRBV7-3
J gene: TRBJ2-2
CDR3 protein: ASSLRGTVNTGELF

V gene: TRBV24-1
J gene: TRBJ2-7
CDR3 protein: ATSDSSPGKRYEQY

V gene: TRBV2
J gene: TRBJ1-5
CDR3 protein: ASHNGNGNQPQH

V gene: TRBV29-1
J gene: TRBJ1-2
CDR3 protein: SVEGGRGGYT

V gene: TRBV7-2
J gene: TRBJ1-2
CDR3 protein: ASSRLYGYT

V gene: TRBV21-1
J gene: TRBJ2-7
CDR3 protein: ASSKERGPSGSYEQY